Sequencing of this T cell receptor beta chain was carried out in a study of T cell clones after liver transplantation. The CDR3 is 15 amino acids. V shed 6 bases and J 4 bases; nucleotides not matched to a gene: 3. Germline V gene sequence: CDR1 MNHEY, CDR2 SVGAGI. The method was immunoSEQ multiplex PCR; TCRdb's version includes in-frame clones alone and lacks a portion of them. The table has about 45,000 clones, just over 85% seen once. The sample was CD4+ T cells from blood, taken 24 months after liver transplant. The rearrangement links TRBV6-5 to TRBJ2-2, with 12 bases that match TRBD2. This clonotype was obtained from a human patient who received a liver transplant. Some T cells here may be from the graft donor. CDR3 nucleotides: TGTGCCAGCAGCCTAGCGGGAGGGGGCACCGGGGAGCTGTTTTTT. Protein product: CASSLAGGGTGELFF.